The 15 T cell receptor beta chains in this list originate from one sample, sequenced in a study of T cell responses to AZD1222 COVID-19 vaccine. Here immunoSEQ multiplex PCR was the method, and the copy in TCRdb shows in-frame clones only, minus some. The sample has approximately 80,000 clones, just under 90% seen once; the top ten hold 5% to 6%. This sample comprised peripheral blood, obtained on day 0 of AZD1222 vaccination. Receptor source: an adult in good health.

The chain has TRBV11-2 and TRBJ2-1; TRBD2 might be the D (5 bases). The CDR3 runs 16 residues. Per the germline V gene, CDR1 is SGHAT and CDR2 is FQNNGV. V lost 5 bases and J 4 bases, leaving 18 bases between the germline ends. The CDR3 spells CASSRGGGQRYNEQFF. DNA of the CDR3: TGTGCCAGCAGCCGAGGCGGCGGTCAGCGGTACAATGAGCAGTTCTTC. Drawing the rest from reference TRBV11-2 and TRBJ2-1, the complete variable domain is EAGVAQSPRYKIIEKRQSVAFWCNPISGHATLYWYQQILGQGPKLLIQFQNNGVVDDSQLPKDRFSAERLKGVDSTLKIQPAKLEDSAVYLCASSRGGGQRYNEQFFGPGTRLTVL.

The gene calls are TRBV5-5 and TRBJ1-6; the match to TRBD1 covers 7 bases. The CDR3 length is 13 residues. Germline V lookup: CDR1 SGHKS, CDR2 YYEKEE (reference sequence). The J segment lost 6 bases and the V segment lost 10 bases, leaving 7 bases of the junction unmatched. The CDR3 DNA reads TGTGCCGGGGCCGGGACAGCTAATTCACCCCTCCACTTT. As protein: CAGAGTANSPLHF. Full variable domain (rest looked up from reference TRBV5-5 and TRBJ1-6): DAGVTQSPTHLIKTRGQQVTLRCSPISGHKSVSWYQQVLGQGPQFIFQYYEKEERGRGNFPDRFSARQFPNYSSELNVNALLLGDSALYLCAGAGTANSPLHFGNGTRLTVT.

J is TRBJ1-2 and V is TRBV2, with a tentative D call TRBD1 (6 bases). This CDR3 has 12 residues. The V end was cut by 8 bases, the J end by 5 bases, with 12 bases between. Germline CDR1 is SNHLY and CDR2 is FYNNEI. DNA of the CDR3: TGTGCCAGCCGGCCAGGGGAGTATGGCTACACCTTC. This encodes CASRPGEYGYTF. The full variable domain, with the rest looked up from reference TRBV2 and TRBJ1-2, is EPEVTQTPSHQVTQMGQEVILRCVPISNHLYFYWYRQILGQKVEFLVSFYNNEISEKSEIFDDQFSVERPDGSNFTLKIRSTKLEDSAMYFCASRPGEYGYTFGSGTRLTVV.

This clone has a handful of counts. The chain carries TRBV12-3 or TRBV12-4 and TRBJ1-5; the D is unclear. V gave up 6 bases and J gave up 6 bases, with 9 bases separating them. There are 12 residues in the CDR3. CDR3 sequence: CASSNLGQPQHF. The CDR3 region has the DNA TGTGCCAGCAGCAATTTGGGTCAGCCCCAGCATTTT.

This chain uses TRBV19 with TRBJ2-1, with D perhaps matching TRBD1 or TRBD2 (5 bases each). Between the trimmed V and J ends, which lost 4 bases and 7 bases, there was a span of 11 bases. The V gene's germline CDR1 is LNHDA and CDR2 SQIVND (reference sequence). The CDR3 spans 13 residues. CDR3 protein: CASSTTWGNEQFF. The CDR3 nucleotides are TGTGCCAGTAGTACGACCTGGGGGAATGAGCAGTTCTTC.

The chain's CDR3 is CSASSSLWENTGELFF. CDR3 coding DNA: TGCAGTGCTAGTTCCTCGTTGTGGGAGAACACCGGGGAGCTGTTTTTT. The chain joins TRBV20-1 to TRBJ2-2, with D unclear. CDR1 DFQATT and CDR2 SNEGSKA come from the germline V gene (reference sequence). The CDR3 consists of 16 residues. The V gene lost 3 bases and the J gene lost 1 base, with 15 bases spanning the gap.

J is TRBJ1-6 and V is TRBV9; 8 bases fit TRBD1. Germline V CDR1 and CDR2: SGDLS, YYNGEE. The CDR3 consists of 15 residues. The V gene end was trimmed by 2 bases and the J gene end by 6 bases; junction bases not matched to a gene: 4. CDR3 in DNA: TGTGCCAGCAGCGTCCGGGACAGGCTTAATTCACCCCTCCACTTT. This gives the protein CASSVRDRLNSPLHF.

The sample holds a few counts of this clone. The chain couples TRBV30 to TRBJ1-2; D is undetermined. The V end lost 3 bases, the J end lost 7 bases, and 9 bases lay between the germline ends. Germline V lookup: CDR1 GTSNPN, CDR2 SVGIG (reference sequence). The CDR3 sequence is 11 residues long. The CDR3 loop reads CAWSAGGGYTF. The CDR3 region has the DNA TGTGCCTGGAGCGCCGGAGGTGGCTACACCTTC.

The chain uses TRBV27 and TRBJ1-6, with D possibly being TRBD1 (5 bases). V was cut by 7 bases and J by 4 bases, with 11 bases left in between. This CDR3 is built from 14 residues. CDR1 is MNHEY, CDR2 SMNVEV, per germline (reference sequence). CDR3 region: CASTPDRYNSPLHF. In DNA form, the CDR3 reads TGTGCCAGCACCCCTGACAGATATAATTCACCCCTCCACTTT.

The V call is TRBV10-1, the J call TRBJ2-1; 9 bases agree with TRBD2. This CDR3 has 14 residues. The germline V gene encodes CDR1 WNHNN and CDR2 SYGVQD (reference sequence). Trimming cost V 8 bases and J 2 bases; bases outside gene matches: 4. CDR3 region: CASGPSGAYNEQFF. The DNA of the CDR3 is TGCGCCAGCGGTCCTAGCGGGGCCTACAATGAGCAGTTCTTC.

The V call is TRBV7-2, the J call TRBJ1-4; 7 bases map to TRBD1. Trimming took 5 bases from V and 8 from J; bases not matched to a gene: 8. Germline-derived CDR1 and CDR2 are SGHTA and FQGNSA. The CDR3 is 14 residues long. The CDR3 DNA follows: TGTGCCAGCAGCCAGGGGGGGCTGGGGGAAAAACTGTTTTTT. Translating gives CASSQGGLGEKLFF.

This clone was observed a few times. The chain joins TRBV14 to TRBJ1-6; tentative D call: TRBD1 (5 bases). The ends were cut back, 4 bases at V and 5 bases at J, with 6 bases in the middle. The CDR3 loop spans 13 amino acids. Per germline, CDR1 SGHDN and CDR2 FVKESK. The CDR3 DNA sequence: TGTGCCAGCAGCCGACAGCATAATTCACCCCTCCACTTT. Its translation is CASSRQHNSPLHF.

The chain carries TRBV3-1 (or the pseudogene TRBV3-2) and TRBJ1-2; D unresolved. V lost 4 bases to trimming and J lost 5 bases, with 11 bases between them. Germline V lookup: CDR1 LGHDT, CDR2 YNNKEL (reference sequence). CDR3 length equals 13 residues. DNA of the CDR3: TGTGCCAGCAGCCTTTGGGCCCTTTATGGCTACACCTTC. This encodes CASSLWALYGYTF.

V gene TRBV30 combines with J gene TRBJ1-1, with D hard to call. This CDR3 is 13 amino acids long. Between the trimmed V and J ends, which lost 1 base and 9 bases, there was a span of 15 bases. Germline V gives CDR1 GTSNPN, CDR2 SVGIG (reference sequence). This chain's CDR3 is CAWSGGPRLQAFF. CDR3 nucleotides: TGTGCCTGGAGTGGAGGACCGCGCCTTCAAGCTTTCTTT.

J is TRBJ2-3 and V is TRBV3-1 (or the pseudogene TRBV3-2); 11 bases fit TRBD2. Unmatched junction bases numbered 3, after V lost 2 bases and J lost 5 bases. This CDR3 contains 15 residues. Germline CDR1 and CDR2: LGHDT and YNNKEL (reference sequence). The chain's CDR3 is CASSQRLAGKDTQYF. The CDR3 DNA reads as TGTGCCAGCAGCCAAAGACTAGCGGGGAAAGATACGCAGTATTTT.